The entry below gives a single T cell receptor (beta chain) sequence along with its context. What it binds is not known. TCRdb used MiXCR to reprocess the RT-PCR reads, holding one entry per CDR3 protein. The repertoire holds about 800,000 distinct CDR3 sequences, with 20% to 25% as singletons. This sample is part of a study of response to subunit inactivated influenza vaccine. Trimming took 3 bases from V and 4 from J, leaving 8 bases between them. Per the germline V gene, CDR1 is SGHTA and CDR2 is FQGNSA. This CDR3 has 13 residues. Overall study results and limits: Authors suggested few new T cells are recruited by each seasonal influenza vaccination.

The source is a man between 50 and 59 years old who received an inactivated influenza vaccine. The J gene is TRBJ2-3, the V gene TRBV7-2; unclear D gene. The source was PBMCs from blood, collected more than 4 days after vaccination. In DNA, the CDR3 is TGTGCCAGCAGCTTTTCTCAGGCAGATACGCAGTATTTT. Translation gives CASSFSQADTQYF. The complete variable domain, with remaining parts taken from reference TRBV7-2 and TRBJ2-3, reads GAGVSQSPSNKVTEKGKDVELRCDPISGHTALYWYRQSLGQGLEFLIYFQGNSAPDKSGLPSDRFSAERTGGSVSTLTIQRTQQEDSAVYLCASSFSQADTQYFGPGTRLTVL.